Detailed here is one TCR beta chain. The source of the sample is a study of blood T cell repertoires in COVID-19. As for the study in general: The cDNA or gDNA used as material had been derived from T cells, B-cell-depleted T cells, or PBMCs.

V gave up 8 bases and J gave up 12 bases; unmatched junction bases: 11. This CDR3 region has 14 residues. Germline CDR1 reads MNHEY; CDR2 reads SVGAGI. Enrollment of patients from Seattle took place during active infection, with longitudinal follow-up. Measured with immunoSEQ multiplex PCR; TCRdb has only the in-frame clones, and not every one. Of 310,000 or so clones in the sample, approximately 86% were seen once. The material sequenced was peripheral blood. The J gene is TRBJ2-1, the V gene TRBV6-5, with TRBD2 identical over 12 bases. The source of this sequence is a man aged 30 to 45 with COVID-19, enrolled during active disease. In nucleotides, the CDR3 is TGTGCCAGCGGGGGGACTAGCGGGTCTCCCAGGCAGTTCTTC. Translation gives CASGGTSGSPRQFF.